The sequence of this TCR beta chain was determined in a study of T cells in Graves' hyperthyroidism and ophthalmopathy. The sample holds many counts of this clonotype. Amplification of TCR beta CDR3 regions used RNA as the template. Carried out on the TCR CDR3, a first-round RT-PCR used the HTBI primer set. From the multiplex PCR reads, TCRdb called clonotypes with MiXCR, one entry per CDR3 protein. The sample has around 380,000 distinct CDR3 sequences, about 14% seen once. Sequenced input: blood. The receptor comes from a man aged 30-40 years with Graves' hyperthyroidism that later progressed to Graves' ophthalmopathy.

CDR3 bases: TGTGCCAGCAGTTTAGGAATTCCCCCTAGCAATCAGCCCCAGCATTTT. It is translated as CASSLGIPPSNQPQHF. V gene TRBV27 combines with J gene TRBJ1-5; D not resolved. The CDR3 is made up of 16 amino acids. Between the trimmed V and J ends, which lost 2 bases and 0 bases, there was a span of 11 bases. Germline values: CDR1 MNHEY, CDR2 SMNVEV (reference sequence).